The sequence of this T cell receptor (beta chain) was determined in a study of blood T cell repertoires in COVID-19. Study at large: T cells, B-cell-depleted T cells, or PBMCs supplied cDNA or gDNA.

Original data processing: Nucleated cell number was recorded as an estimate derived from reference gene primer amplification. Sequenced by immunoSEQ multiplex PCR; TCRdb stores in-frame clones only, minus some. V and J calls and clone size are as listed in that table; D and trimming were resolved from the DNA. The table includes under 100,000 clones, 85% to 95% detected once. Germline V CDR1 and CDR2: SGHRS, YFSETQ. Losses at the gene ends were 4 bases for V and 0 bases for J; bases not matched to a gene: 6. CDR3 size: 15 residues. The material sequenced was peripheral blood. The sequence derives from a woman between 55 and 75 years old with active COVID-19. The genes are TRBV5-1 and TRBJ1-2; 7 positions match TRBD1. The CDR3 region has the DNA TGCGCCAGCAGCCTGGGGACAGCAGCTAACTATGGCTACACCTTC. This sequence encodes CASSLGTAANYGYTF.